Following are 6 T cell receptor beta chains from one sample sequenced in a study of read filtering for tumor transcriptome and immune sequencing. From 350 to 500 ng of RNA, a library with molecular barcoded alpha/delta and beta/gamma adaptors was made. TCRdb re-derived calls from the reads in MiXCR, one entry per CDR3 protein. The sample carries 75,000 to 90,000 distinct CDR3 sequences, around 12% recorded once. The sequenced sample consisted of a population of CD138-negative cells sorted from bone marrow. These TCRs come from a donor aged 40 or over with multiple myeloma.

As concerns this clonotype: A much larger clone differs from this one at a single base, so this may be a read error. The chain couples TRBV12-3 or TRBV12-4 to TRBJ1-1; D is uncertain. This CDR3 contains 10 residues. The CDR3 loop reads CASSYTGAFF. CDR3 DNA: TGTGCCAGCAGTTACACTGGAGCTTTCTTT.

In regard to this clonotype: Possible read error: a much larger clone is one base away. The chain joins TRBV19 to TRBJ1-2; D remains unclear. Trimming shortened V by 11 bases and J by 4 bases, and 23 bases separated the two germline ends. The CDR3 length is 15 residues. Per germline, CDR1 LNHDA and CDR2 SQIVND (reference sequence). CDR3: CAGTFLAEVSYGYTF. The CDR3 DNA follows: TGTGCCGGTACCTTCTTGGCAGAAGTGAGCTATGGCTACACCTTC.

Ten or more counts support this clonotype. This chain uses TRBV7-9 with TRBJ1-1, with D possibly matching TRBD1 (5 bases). The CDR3 contains 17 residues. Germline lookup yields CDR1 SEHNR and CDR2 FQNEAQ (reference sequence). With 0 bases removed from V and 1 base from J, the gap between germline ends came to 15 bases. The CDR3 sequence: CASSLASRDGQNTEAFF. The CDR3, as DNA: TGTGCCAGCAGCTTAGCGTCTAGGGACGGCCAGAACACTGAAGCTTTCTTT.

This clonotype was counted many times. The rearrangement uses TRBV7-9 and TRBJ2-1; D is possibly TRBD2 (6 bases). The CDR3 has 16 amino acids. In germline, CDR1 is SEHNR, CDR2 FQNEAQ (reference sequence). Trimming took off 1 base at V and 7 bases at J, with 17 bases between the two ends. In DNA form, the CDR3 reads TGTGCCAGCAGCTTAGTCGGCGGGATAGTGGTGAATGAGCAGTTCTTC. Residues: CASSLVGGIVVNEQFF.

This clonotype was detected ten times or more. The chain has TRBV29-1 and TRBJ2-1, with TRBD2 as a possible D gene (5 bases). This CDR3 has 15 amino acids. CDR1 and CDR2 from the germline V gene are SQVTM and ANQGSEA. V was cut by 1 base and J by 1 base, with 11 bases left in between. The CDR3 DNA sequence: TGCAGCGTTGAAGGCGCGGAGGTTTCCTACAATGAGCAGTTCTTC. Translation gives CSVEGAEVSYNEQFF.

As to this clonotype: Being one base from a much bigger clone, this may be a read error. V usage is TRBV6-2 or TRBV6-3 and J usage is TRBJ2-2; D not resolved. Trimming took 4 bases from V and 11 from J, leaving 8 bases between them. Germline CDR1 is MNHEY and CDR2 is SVGEGT. This CDR3 has 11 residues. The CDR3 bases are TGTGCCAGCAGTTCCCAGATTGAGCTGTTTTTT. Protein product: CASSSQIELFF.